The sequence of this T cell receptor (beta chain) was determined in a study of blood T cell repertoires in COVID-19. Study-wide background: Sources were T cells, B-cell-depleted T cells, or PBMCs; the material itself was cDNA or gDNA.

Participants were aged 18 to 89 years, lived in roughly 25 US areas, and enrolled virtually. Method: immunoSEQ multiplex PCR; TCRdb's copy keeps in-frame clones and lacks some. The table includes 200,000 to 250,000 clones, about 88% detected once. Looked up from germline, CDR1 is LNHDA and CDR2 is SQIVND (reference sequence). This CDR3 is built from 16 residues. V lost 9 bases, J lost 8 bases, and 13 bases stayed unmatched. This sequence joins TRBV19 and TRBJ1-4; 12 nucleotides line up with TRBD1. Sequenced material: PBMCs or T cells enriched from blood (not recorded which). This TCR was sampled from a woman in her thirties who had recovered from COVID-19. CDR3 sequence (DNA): TGTGCCAGCCTCGGGACAGGGGGCCCCACAAAGGAAAAACTGTTTTTT. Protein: CASLGTGGPTKEKLFF.